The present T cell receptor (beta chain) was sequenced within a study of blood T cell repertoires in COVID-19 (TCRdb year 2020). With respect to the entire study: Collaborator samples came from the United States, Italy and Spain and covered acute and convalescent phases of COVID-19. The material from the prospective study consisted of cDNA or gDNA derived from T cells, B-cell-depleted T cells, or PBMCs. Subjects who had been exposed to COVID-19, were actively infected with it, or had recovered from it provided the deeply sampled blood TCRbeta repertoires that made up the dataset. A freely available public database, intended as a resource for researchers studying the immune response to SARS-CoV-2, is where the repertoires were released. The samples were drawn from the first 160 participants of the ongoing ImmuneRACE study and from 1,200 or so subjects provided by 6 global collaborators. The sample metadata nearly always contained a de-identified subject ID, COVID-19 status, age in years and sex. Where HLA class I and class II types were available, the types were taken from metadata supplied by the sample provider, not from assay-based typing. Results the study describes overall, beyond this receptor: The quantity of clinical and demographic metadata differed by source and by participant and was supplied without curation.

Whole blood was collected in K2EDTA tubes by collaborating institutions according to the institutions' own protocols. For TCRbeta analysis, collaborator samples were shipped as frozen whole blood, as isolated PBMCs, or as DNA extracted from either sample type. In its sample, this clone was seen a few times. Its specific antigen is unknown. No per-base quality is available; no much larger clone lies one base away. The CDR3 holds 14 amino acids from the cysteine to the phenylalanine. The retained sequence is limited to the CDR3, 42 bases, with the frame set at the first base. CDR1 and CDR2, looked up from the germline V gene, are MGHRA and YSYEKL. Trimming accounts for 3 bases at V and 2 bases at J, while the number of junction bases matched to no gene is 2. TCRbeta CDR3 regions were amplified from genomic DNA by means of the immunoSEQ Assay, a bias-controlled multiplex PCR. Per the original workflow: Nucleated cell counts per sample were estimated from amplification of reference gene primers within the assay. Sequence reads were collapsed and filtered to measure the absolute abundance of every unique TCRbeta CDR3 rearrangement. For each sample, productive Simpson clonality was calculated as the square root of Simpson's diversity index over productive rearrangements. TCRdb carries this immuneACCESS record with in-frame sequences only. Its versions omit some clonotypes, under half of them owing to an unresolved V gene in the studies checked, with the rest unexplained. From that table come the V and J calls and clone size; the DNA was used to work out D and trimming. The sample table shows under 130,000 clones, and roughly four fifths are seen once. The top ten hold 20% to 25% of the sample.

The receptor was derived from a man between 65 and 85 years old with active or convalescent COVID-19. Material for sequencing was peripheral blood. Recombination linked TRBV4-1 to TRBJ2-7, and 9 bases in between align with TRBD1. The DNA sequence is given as TGCGCCAGCAGCCAGGGACAGGGAGCCTACGAGCAGTACTTC. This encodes CASSQGQGAYEQYF.